The entry below gives a single TCR beta chain sequence along with its context. Use of 60 Vbeta and 13 Jbeta primers characterized the PCR. Clones were sequenced by immunoSEQ multiplex PCR, and TCRdb holds only the in-frame ones, with some missing. The table has over 150,000 clones, almost 80% seen once. V was trimmed by 3 bases and J by 4 bases, leaving 10 bases between them. The CDR3 totals 13 residues. CDR1 is SGHRS and CDR2 is YFSETQ in the germline V gene. This sample is part of a study of cytomegalovirus exposure and HLA in healthy donors. Sequenced: PBMCs. The chain links TRBV5-1 to TRBJ1-2, with a tentative D call TRBD1 (5 bases). The clonotype comes from a woman aged 50 to 60 in good health and CMV-seronegative. The CDR3 bases are TGCGCCAGCAGCTACGGGGGATCCTATGGCTACACCTTC. Its translation is CASSYGGSYGYTF.